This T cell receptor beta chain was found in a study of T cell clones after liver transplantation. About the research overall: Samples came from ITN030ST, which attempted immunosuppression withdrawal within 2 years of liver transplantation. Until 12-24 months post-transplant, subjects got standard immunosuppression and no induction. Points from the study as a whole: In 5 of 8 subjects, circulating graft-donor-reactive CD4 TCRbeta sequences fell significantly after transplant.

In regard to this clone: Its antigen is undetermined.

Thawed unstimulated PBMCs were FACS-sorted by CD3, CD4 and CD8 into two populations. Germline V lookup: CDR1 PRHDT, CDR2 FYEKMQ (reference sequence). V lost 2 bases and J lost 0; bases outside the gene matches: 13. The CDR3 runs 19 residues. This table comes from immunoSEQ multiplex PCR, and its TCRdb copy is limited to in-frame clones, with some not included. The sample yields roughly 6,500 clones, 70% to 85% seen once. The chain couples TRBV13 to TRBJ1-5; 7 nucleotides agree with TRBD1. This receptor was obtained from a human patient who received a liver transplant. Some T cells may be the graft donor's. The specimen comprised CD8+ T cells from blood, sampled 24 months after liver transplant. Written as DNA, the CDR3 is TGTGCCAGCAGCTTATTTGGCGACAGGGAGGGCCATAGCAATCAGCCCCAGCATTTT. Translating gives CASSLFGDREGHSNQPQHF.